One sample yielded the 24 T cell receptor beta chains listed below, sequenced in a study of shared clonotypes between healthy human individuals. Repertoires were generated with immunoSEQ multiplex PCR, while TCRdb's copy carries only in-frame clones and drops some. Here the sample spans roughly 2.5 million clones, around nine tenths being singletons. Sequencing used naive CD4+ T cells sorted from blood. Subset described: CD45RA+ positively selected. The receptors were sampled from a man aged 18 to 30 in good health.

Only one count was recorded for this clone. The rearrangement joins TRBV5-1 to TRBJ1-5; D is perhaps TRBD1 (6 bases). CDR3 length: 15 amino acids. Between the trimmed V and J ends, which lost 2 bases and 1 base, there was a span of 10 bases. The V gene's germline CDR1 is SGHRS and CDR2 YFSETQ. This CDR3 reads CASSLKGGSNQPQHF. DNA for the CDR3: TGCGCCAGCAGCTTAAAGGGGGGGAGCAATCAGCCCCAGCATTTT.

The chain has TRBV6-5 and TRBJ1-2; the match to TRBD1 covers 7 bases. The germline gives CDR1 MNHEY, CDR2 SVGAGI. With 6 bases clipped from V and 4 bases from J, the junction kept 8 bases outside the gene matches. This CDR3 spans 14 amino acids. The CDR3 loop reads CASSKHRDSYGYTF. In DNA, the CDR3 is TGTGCCAGCAGCAAGCACCGGGACAGCTATGGCTACACCTTC.

Only one count was recorded for this clone. Other DNA sequences of this sample code for an identical CDR3. The chain couples TRBV6-5 to TRBJ2-3, with TRBD2 as a possible D gene (6 bases). V lost 8 bases to trimming and J lost 6 bases, with 9 bases between them. CDR1 is MNHEY, CDR2 SVGAGI, per germline. This CDR3 has 11 residues. The CDR3 bases are TGTGCCAGCGCTCGGGAGGATACGCAGTATTTT. This gives the protein CASAREDTQYF.

The count of this clone is one. The CDR3: CASTSLGGGGGYTF. CDR3 in DNA: TGTGCCAGCACCTCTCTCGGGGGGGGAGGTGGCTACACCTTC. The chain combines TRBV6-5 with TRBJ1-2, with TRBD1 as a possible D gene (5 bases). This CDR3 has 14 amino acids. Germline assignment: CDR1 MNHEY and CDR2 SVGAGI. V was trimmed by 7 bases and J by 7 bases, leaving 19 bases between them.

Details on this clone: The CDR3 end shows no conserved phenylalanine or tryptophan, and so a read error is likely. The chain has TRBV5-6 and TRBJ1-6; 9 nucleotides line up with TRBD1. Trimming cost V 4 bases and J 8 bases; bases outside gene matches: 19. Germline CDR1 reads SGHDT; CDR2 reads YYEEEE. The length of the CDR3 is 19 residues. The CDR3 loop is CASSHSPGQGALSDSPLHS. CDR3 bases: TGTGCCAGCAGCCACTCCCCGGGACAGGGAGCCCTTTCGGATTCACCCCTCCACTCT.

The CDR3 DNA follows: TGTGCCAGCAGCTCGGCTTCCGAGCAGTTCTTC. It is translated as CASSSASEQFF. The chain uses TRBV7-9 and TRBJ2-1; D unclear. The CDR3 is 11 amino acids. Germline V CDR1 and CDR2: SEHNR, FQNEAQ (reference sequence). The V end was cut by 4 bases, the J end by 10 bases, with 8 bases between. Filled out from reference TRBV7-9 and TRBJ2-1, the complete variable domain reads DTGVSQNPRHKITKRGQNVTFRCDPISEHNRLYWYRQTLGQGPEFLTYFQNEAQLEKSRLLSDRFSAERPKGSFSTLEIQRTEQGDSAMYLCASSSASEQFFGPGTRLTVL.

V and J are TRBV29-1 and TRBJ1-2; 10 bases align to TRBD1. This CDR3 has 16 amino acids. Per germline, CDR1 SQVTM and CDR2 ANQGSEA. The V and J ends lost 4 bases and 0 bases, in that order; junction bases with no gene match: 8. The chain's CDR3 is CSVGPGQGPANYGYTF. CDR3 DNA: TGCAGCGTTGGCCCGGGACAGGGGCCAGCTAACTATGGCTACACCTTC.

V and J are TRBV6-5 and TRBJ2-7; D might be TRBD2 (6 bases). V lost 6 bases, J lost 1 base, and 16 bases lay in between. Germline V lookup: CDR1 MNHEY, CDR2 SVGAGI. The CDR3 sequence is 15 residues long. CDR3: CASSRMGTLSYEQYF. The CDR3 DNA follows: TGTGCCAGCAGCCGGATGGGGACTCTTTCCTACGAGCAGTACTTC.

The chain uses TRBV5-6 and TRBJ1-2, with TRBD1 identical over 9 bases. V was pared by 2 bases and J by 5 bases, with 4 bases of the junction left unmatched. CDR1 is SGHDT and CDR2 is YYEEEE in the germline V gene. The CDR3 runs 14 residues. CDR3 amino acids: CASSFGDRAYGYTF. CDR3 in DNA: TGTGCCAGCAGCTTCGGGGACAGGGCGTATGGCTACACCTTC.

The rearrangement links TRBV11-3 to TRBJ2-3, with unresolved D. CDR1 SGHNT and CDR2 YENEEA come from the germline V gene. This CDR3 has 14 amino acids. Trimming cost V 1 base and J 2 bases, with 7 bases left between them. The DNA for the CDR3 is TGTGCCAGCAGCTTAGGCGGTCTCACAGATACGCAGTATTTT. It encodes CASSLGGLTDTQYF. Full variable domain (rest looked up from reference TRBV11-3 and TRBJ2-3): EAGVVQSPRYKIIEKKQPVAFWCNPISGHNTLYWYLQNLGQGPELLIRYENEEAVDDSQLPKDRFSAERLKGVDSTLKIQPAELGDSAVYLCASSLGGLTDTQYFGPGTRLTVL.

With regard to this clone: The junction and the germline gene differ at one end; a read error may be behind it. This chain joins TRBV7-7 and TRBJ2-1, with 7 bases matching TRBD1. This CDR3 has 14 residues. Germline V gene data show CDR1 as SSHAT and CDR2 as FNYEAQ (reference sequence). CDR3 coding DNA: TGTGCTAGCAGCTTGTTTCACAGGGGAGATGAGCAGTTCTTC. The encoded protein is CASSLFHRGDEQFF.

This clone was counted a single time. This rearrangement joins TRBV30 to TRBJ2-7; D might be TRBD1 (5 bases). This CDR3 is 15 amino acids long. The V and J ends lost 3 bases and 2 bases respectively, with 17 bases between them. Germline CDR1 and CDR2: GTSNPN and SVGIG (reference sequence). CDR3: CAWSPGRQTAYEQYF. The CDR3 nucleotides read TGTGCCTGGAGCCCAGGCCGCCAGACAGCCTACGAGCAGTACTTC.

The V and J genes are TRBV6-1 and TRBJ2-7; the D call may be TRBD1 or TRBD2 (5 bases each). Germline V gene sequence: CDR1 MNHNS, CDR2 SASEGT. V lost 3 bases and J lost 6, with 12 bases in between. The CDR3 has 13 amino acids. DNA for the CDR3: TGTGCCAGCAGTGAGGTGAGGGGATTCGAGCAGTACTTC. This sequence encodes CASSEVRGFEQYF.

This clone came up once. This chain joins TRBV5-6 and TRBJ2-5; 7 positions agree with TRBD1. The V segment lost 0 bases and the J segment 5 bases; nucleotides outside the gene matches: 10. CDR3 length equals 16 residues. Germline-derived CDR1 and CDR2 are SGHDT and YYEEEE. The CDR3 loop reads CASSLVFQGVYETQYF. CDR3 coding DNA: TGTGCCAGCAGCTTGGTGTTTCAGGGGGTGTATGAGACCCAGTACTTC.

About this clone: Other DNA sequences in this sample translate to the same CDR3. The chain recombines TRBV5-1 with TRBJ2-5; 8 bases line up with TRBD2. CDR3 length: 14 residues. Germline V CDR1 and CDR2: SGHRS, YFSETQ. Trimming cost V 4 bases and J 5 bases; bases outside gene matches: 7. In DNA form, the CDR3 reads TGCGCCAGCAGCCTGGGACTAGTCGGCGAGACCCAGTACTTC. This encodes CASSLGLVGETQYF.

The chain links TRBV29-1 to TRBJ2-7; TRBD2 aligns across 10 bases. Germline values: CDR1 SQVTM, CDR2 ANQGSEA. The CDR3 is 14 residues long. V lost 4 bases, J lost 3 bases, and 6 bases stayed unmatched. The CDR3 bases are TGCAGCGTTGGCTATGGGACTAGCGACTACGAGCAGTACTTC. Translating gives CSVGYGTSDYEQYF.

The chain couples TRBV30 to TRBJ1-1; D may be TRBD1 (5 bases). Germline CDR1 is GTSNPN and CDR2 is SVGIG (reference sequence). Trimming removed 5 bases from V and 7 bases from J, with 14 bases in between. The CDR3 is 12 residues long. The CDR3 spells CAWGPRAGEAFF. CDR3 bases: TGTGCCTGGGGCCCCAGGGCAGGTGAAGCTTTCTTT.

In the case of this clone: The sample carries other DNA sequences with the same CDR3. V gene TRBV9 combines with J gene TRBJ2-7; either TRBD1 or TRBD2 may supply D (5 bases each). The germline CDR1 and CDR2 sequences are SGDLS and YYNGEE. Between the trimmed V and J ends, which lost 2 bases and 1 base, there was a span of 10 bases. The CDR3 is 14 residues long. As DNA, the CDR3 is TGTGCCAGCAGCGTCCGGGACGGTTCCTACGAGCAGTACTTC. It yields the protein CASSVRDGSYEQYF. Variable domain in full (rest from reference TRBV9 and TRBJ2-7): DSGVTQTPKHLITATGQRVTLRCSPRSGDLSVYWYQQSLDQGLQFLIQYYNGEERAKGNILERFSAQQFPDLHSELNLSSLELGDSALYFCASSVRDGSYEQYFGPGTRLTVT.

This chain uses TRBV2 with TRBJ1-3; D call uncertain. Germline V gene data show CDR1 as SNHLY and CDR2 as FYNNEI. The CDR3 has 12 amino acids. V lost 6 bases and J 6 bases, leaving 9 bases between the germline ends. In nucleotides, the CDR3 is TGTGCCAGCAGGGGGTTCGAAAACACCATATATTTT. Its translation: CASRGFENTIYF.

The V and J genes are TRBV19 and TRBJ2-7, with 9 bases identical to TRBD1. V gave up 4 bases and J gave up 3 bases; unmatched junction bases: 7. The CDR3 covers 15 residues. The germline gives CDR1 LNHDA, CDR2 SQIVND (reference sequence). The DNA of the CDR3 is TGTGCCAGTAGTACCTCCGGGACAGGGTTCTACGAGCAGTACTTC. Its translation is CASSTSGTGFYEQYF.

The table lists this clone with a count of one. The DNA for the CDR3 is TGCGCCAGTATTGCAAGGGGCACCGGGGAGCTGTTTTTT. It codes for CASIARGTGELFF. The chain recombines TRBV5-1 with TRBJ2-2, with D maybe TRBD1 (5 bases). The CDR3 is made up of 13 amino acids. The V end lost 8 bases, the J end lost 4 bases, and 12 bases lay between the germline ends. The germline V gene has CDR1 SGHRS and CDR2 YFSETQ.

V gene TRBV4-3 combines with J gene TRBJ1-1, with TRBD1 as a possible D gene (5 bases). CDR3 length: 16 amino acids. Trimming removed 4 bases at V and 0 bases at J, with 15 bases between. Germline V lookup: CDR1 LGHNA, CDR2 YSLEER. CDR3 in DNA: TGCGCCAGCAGCCTCACTTCTGGGGCGATGAACACTGAAGCTTTCTTT. This encodes CASSLTSGAMNTEAFF.

J is TRBJ2-7 and V is TRBV27; 8 nucleotides line up with TRBD2. V lost 9 bases, J lost 1 base, and 5 bases stayed unmatched. Germline lookup yields CDR1 MNHEY and CDR2 SMNVEV (reference sequence). This CDR3 is built from 13 residues. CDR3 bases: TGTGCCAGGCCTGGGACTAGTTCCTACGAGCAGTACTTC. Its protein is CARPGTSSYEQYF.

The chain is built from TRBV20-1 and TRBJ1-2; TRBD1 matches at 7 bases. From germline, CDR1 is DFQATT and CDR2 SNEGSKA (reference sequence). The trim removed 4 bases at V and 8 bases at J, leaving 4 bases unmatched. The CDR3 is 11 residues long. This CDR3 is CSATTGRGYTF. For the CDR3, the DNA is TGCAGTGCTACGACAGGGCGCGGCTACACCTTC.